These T cell receptor beta chains were read from a single sample in a study of blood T cells in healthy people across ages. From the 5' RACE reads, TCRdb called clonotypes with MiXCR, one entry per CDR3 protein. The sample includes roughly 1,700,000 distinct CDR3 sequences, roughly 30% seen only once; the top ten take roughly 8%. Sequencing was done on a sample of blood. Receptor source: a woman aged 30 to 39 in good health. Both conserved end residues are part of each CDR3. Fields, in order: D gene, clone size, J gene, V gene, CDR3 protein, CDR3 DNA. The D gene is left open where the match is weak. Part of the rows lack a size; the others show once, few, many or a class for expanded clones.

>.|.|TRBJ2-7|TRBV21-1
CASSTLDRDYEQYF
TGTGCCAGCAGCACACTGGACAGGGACTACGAGCAGTACTTC
>TRBD2|.|TRBJ2-1|TRBV10-1
CASSETSGRGYNEHFF
TGCGCCAGCAGTGAGACTAGCGGGAGGGGCTACAATGAGCATTTCTTC
>TRBD2|few|TRBJ2-3|TRBV7-3
CASSDRGLAGPSDTQYF
TGTGCCAGCAGCGACAGGGGACTAGCGGGGCCTTCAGATACGCAGTATTTT
>.|.|TRBJ2-7|TRBV11-3
CASSLGYRETHEQYF
TGTGCCAGCAGCTTAGGCTACAGGGAAACCCACGAGCAGTACTTC
>.|.|TRBJ2-3|TRBV9
CASSVLGDGTDTQYF
TGTGCCAGCAGCGTACTGGGGGATGGCACAGATACGCAGTATTTT
>.|.|TRBJ2-1|TRBV7-7
CASSWDTRGEQFF
TGTGCCAGCAGCTGGGACACTAGGGGCGAGCAGTTCTTC
>TRBD2|.|TRBJ2-5|TRBV7-2
CAGSLGLAGGQETQYF
TGTGCCGGCAGCTTAGGCCTAGCGGGGGGCCAAGAGACCCAGTACTTC
>TRBD2|.|TRBJ2-1|TRBV6-2/TRBV6-3
CASGVAGAYNEQFF
TGTGCCAGCGGGGTAGCGGGCGCCTACAATGAGCAGTTCTTC
>TRBD1|.|TRBJ2-7|TRBV20-1
CRARDSSYEQYF
TGCAGGGCTAGGGACAGCTCCTACGAGCAGTACTTC
>TRBD2|.|TRBJ2-1|TRBV5-1
CASSSMTSGLNEQFF
TGCGCCAGCAGCTCGATGACTAGCGGGTTGAATGAGCAGTTCTTC
>.|.|TRBJ2-2|TRBV6-2/TRBV6-3
CASSKSGDGGELFF
TGTGCCAGCAGCAAAAGTGGGGACGGCGGGGAGCTGTTTTTT
>.|few|TRBJ2-1|TRBV12-3/TRBV12-4
CASSLTGRGGREQFF
TGTGCCAGCAGTTTGACGGGCCGCGGGGGCCGTGAGCAGTTCTTC
>TRBD1|few|TRBJ1-2|TRBV19
CASRKSGTGGNYGYTF
TGTGCCAGTAGGAAATCCGGGACAGGGGGAAACTATGGCTACACCTTC
>.|many|TRBJ2-6|TRBV9
CASSVEGGQSSGANVLTF
TGTGCCAGCAGCGTAGAGGGAGGACAGAGCTCTGGGGCCAACGTCCTGACTTTC
>TRBD1|few|TRBJ2-7|TRBV30
CAWELNRGYEQYF
TGTGCCTGGGAATTGAACAGGGGGTACGAGCAGTACTTC
>.|.|TRBJ1-2|TRBV19
CASSIRGGGYGYTF
TGTGCCAGTAGTATACGAGGTGGGGGCTATGGCTACACCTTC
>.|.|TRBJ2-4|TRBV7-2
CASRRDLLAKNIQYF
TGTGCCAGCCGCCGGGACCTTCTAGCCAAAAACATTCAGTACTTC
>.|.|TRBJ1-2|TRBV25-1
CASSEAGRYGYTF
TGTGCCAGCAGTGAAGCAGGGAGGTATGGCTACACCTTC
>.|many|TRBJ1-5|TRBV20-1
CSATDGSSNQPQHF
TGCAGTGCTACCGACGGGTCATCGAATCAGCCCCAGCATTTT
>.|once|TRBJ2-3|TRBV7-2
CASSPQLGLPTDTQYF
TGTGCCAGCAGCCCTCAGCTCGGACTTCCGACAGATACGCAGTATTTT
>.|.|TRBJ1-1|TRBV6-1
CASSDPGTRAFF
TGTGCCAGCAGTGACCCAGGGACACGAGCTTTCTTT
>TRBD1|few|TRBJ1-1|TRBV11-2
CASSLRRDRGNTEAFF
TGTGCCAGCAGCTTAAGGCGGGACAGGGGAAACACTGAAGCTTTCTTT
>.|.|TRBJ1-4|TRBV5-1
CASSLAQSGEKLFF
TGCGCCAGCAGCTTGGCACAATCTGGTGAAAAACTGTTTTTT
>.|.|TRBJ2-7|TRBV2
CASSVDRDAYEQYF
TGTGCCAGCAGTGTCGATAGGGACGCCTACGAGCAGTACTTC
>TRBD2|few|TRBJ2-1|TRBV4-1
CASSQDTSGGAYYNEQFF
TGCGCCAGCAGCCAGGACACTAGCGGGGGGGCCTATTACAATGAGCAGTTCTTC
>.|.|TRBJ2-5|TRBV30
CAWNSLRETQYF
TGTGCCTGGAATTCACTCAGGGAGACCCAGTACTTC
>.|many|TRBJ2-5|TRBV6-6
CASSSPGLETQYF
TGTGCCAGCAGTTCTCCGGGACTAGAGACCCAGTACTTC
>.|.|TRBJ2-1|TRBV29-1
CSVDVAGRQVEQFF
TGCAGCGTTGATGTGGCAGGCCGGCAAGTTGAGCAGTTCTTC
>TRBD1|many|TRBJ2-3|TRBV12-3/TRBV12-4
CASSLTGVGTDTQYF
TGTGCCAGCAGCTTGACAGGGGTCGGCACAGATACGCAGTATTTT
>TRBD1|.|TRBJ1-5|TRBV4-1
CASSGTGLLQPQHF
TGCGCCAGCAGTGGGACAGGGCTTCTGCAGCCCCAGCATTTT